This T cell receptor (beta chain) was captured in a study of T cell changes during pregnancy in multiple sclerosis. The table came from immunoSEQ multiplex PCR; TCRdb's copy has only in-frame clones and leaves some out. In the table there are about 18,000 clones, more than 75% of which are singletons. From germline, CDR1 is SGHRS and CDR2 YFSETQ. Trimming took off 0 bases at V and 0 bases at J, with 10 bases between the two ends. The CDR3 length is 15 residues. The sample in question was CD4+ T cells from peripheral blood mononuclear cells, obtained in the first trimester of pregnancy. The V gene is TRBV5-1, the J gene TRBJ2-7, with D maybe TRBD2 (5 bases). This clonotype was obtained from a female donor in good health, enrolled as a control in a pregnancy study. The CDR3 reads CASSLGPGSSYEQYF. CDR3 in DNA: TGCGCCAGCAGCTTGGGCCCGGGATCCTCCTACGAGCAGTACTTC. Complete variable domain (other parts from reference TRBV5-1 and TRBJ2-7): KAGVTQTPRYLIKTRGQQVTLSCSPISGHRSVSWYQQTPGQGLQFLFEYFSETQRNKGNFPGRFSGRQFSNSRSEMNVSTLELGDSALYLCASSLGPGSSYEQYFGPGTRLTVT.